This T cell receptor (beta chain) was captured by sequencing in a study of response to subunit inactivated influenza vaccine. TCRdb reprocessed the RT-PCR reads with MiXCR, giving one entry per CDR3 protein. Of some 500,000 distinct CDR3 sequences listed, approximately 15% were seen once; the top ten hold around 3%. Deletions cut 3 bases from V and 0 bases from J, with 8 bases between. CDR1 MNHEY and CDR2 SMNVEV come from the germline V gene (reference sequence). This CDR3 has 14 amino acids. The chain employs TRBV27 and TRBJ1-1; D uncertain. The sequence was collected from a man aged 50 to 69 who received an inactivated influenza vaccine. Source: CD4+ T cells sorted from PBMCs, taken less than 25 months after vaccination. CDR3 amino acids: CASSFGVMNTEAFF. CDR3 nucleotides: TGTGCCAGCAGTTTCGGAGTTATGAACACTGAAGCTTTCTTT.